The 14 T cell receptor beta chains listed next were all sequenced from one sample in a study of blood T cell repertoires in COVID-19 (dated by TCRdb to 2019 to 2021). The library was produced with the immunoSEQ multiplex PCR assay. The clones in this table, taken by TCRdb from immuneACCESS, are in-frame only. Not every clone is retained; where verified, under half of the shortfall comes from an unresolved V gene, and the cause of the rest is unknown. Across this sample there are some 270,000 clones, with 85% to 95% seen only once. Approximately 2.7% of the sample rests with the top ten. The sample consisted of PBMCs or T cells enriched from blood (not recorded which). These receptor sequences come from a man aged 35 to 55 who had been exposed to COVID-19.

V is TRBV5-1 and J is TRBJ1-1, with D maybe TRBD1 (5 bases). The germline V gene has CDR1 SGHRS and CDR2 YFSETQ. The length of the CDR3 is 14 residues. V was cut by 4 bases and J by 5 bases, with 15 bases left in between. CDR3 in DNA: TGCGCCAGCAGCCGAAGGGGTGAAGGAACTGAAGCTTTCTTT. As protein: CASSRRGEGTEAFF.

The rearrangement links TRBV3-1 (or the pseudogene TRBV3-2) to TRBJ1-2; 8 bases fit TRBD1. The trim removed 4 bases at V and 8 bases at J, leaving 6 bases unmatched. The CDR3 spans 13 residues. Germline V lookup: CDR1 LGHDT, CDR2 YNNKEL (reference sequence). The CDR3 sequence is CASSRQGTSGYTF. CDR3 coding DNA: TGTGCCAGCAGCCGACAGGGGACTAGCGGCTACACCTTC.

The chain combines TRBV28 with TRBJ2-5, with D hard to call. The CDR3 covers 14 residues. The germline gives CDR1 MDHEN, CDR2 SYDVKM. Trimming stripped 3 bases from V and 4 bases from J, with 12 bases between. The chain's CDR3 is CASSFAAGVETQYF. Here the CDR3 DNA reads TGTGCCAGCAGTTTCGCGGCTGGAGTAGAGACCCAGTACTTC.

The CDR3 DNA reads as TGTGCCAGCAGCGTAGGGACAGGGGAGGGCTACACCTTC. Its protein product is CASSVGTGEGYTF. The V call is TRBV9, the J call TRBJ1-2, with 9 nucleotides matching TRBD1. Unmatched junction bases numbered 2, after V lost 0 bases and J lost 8 bases. CDR1 is SGDLS, CDR2 YYNGEE, per germline. There are 13 residues in the CDR3.

The rearrangement links TRBV6-2 or TRBV6-3 to TRBJ1-1, with 8 nucleotides matching TRBD1. The CDR3 length is 14 residues. V lost 2 bases to trimming and J lost 6 bases; unmatched junction nucleotides: 5. Looked up from germline, CDR1 is MNHEY and CDR2 is SVGEGT. CDR3 bases: TGTGCCAGCAGTTACCCGACAGGGGAGGCTGAAGCTTTCTTT. Translating it yields CASSYPTGEAEAFF.

A few counts support this clone. The genes are TRBV10-1 and TRBJ2-5; D might be TRBD1 (5 bases). The V end was cut by 7 bases, the J end by 4 bases, with 10 bases between. The CDR3 runs to 12 residues. Germline loops: CDR1 WNHNN, CDR2 SYGVQD (reference sequence). The CDR3: CASNDRGETQYF. CDR3 coding DNA: TGCGCCAGCAACGACAGAGGAGAGACCCAGTACTTC.

CDR3 sequence reads: CASSGPVGGNQPQHF. The CDR3 DNA reads TGTGCCAGCAGTGGGCCCGTGGGTGGCAATCAGCCCCAGCATTTT. The chain has TRBV28 and TRBJ1-5; D remains unclear. The CDR3 has 15 residues. Germline CDR1 is MDHEN and CDR2 is SYDVKM. With 5 bases removed from V and 2 bases from J, the gap between germline ends came to 13 bases.

This chain links TRBV24-1 with TRBJ2-1; 7 bases agree with TRBD1. The CDR3 runs to 15 residues. Per the germline V gene, CDR1 is KGHDR and CDR2 is SFDVKD. J gave up 4 bases and V 4 bases, and 6 bases lay outside the gene matches. As DNA, the CDR3 is TGTGCCACCAGTGAGCCGGGACAGTCATACAATGAGCAGTTCTTC. Protein sequence: CATSEPGQSYNEQFF.

This chain uses TRBV27 with TRBJ2-7; a possible D gene is TRBD1 (6 bases). Germline-derived CDR1 and CDR2 are MNHEY and SMNVEV (reference sequence). This CDR3 is 15 amino acids long. V was cut by 5 bases and J by 3 bases, with 17 bases left in between. The CDR3 sequence is CASSLGHPSIYEQYF. CDR3 coding DNA: TGTGCCAGCAGTCTGGGACATCCTAGCATCTACGAGCAGTACTTC.

The chain has TRBV6-5 and TRBJ2-7; TRBD2 matches 8 bases. The V segment lost 6 bases and the J segment 9 bases; nucleotides outside the gene matches: 7. The CDR3 length is 12 residues. The V gene's germline CDR1 is MNHEY and CDR2 SVGAGI. Here the CDR3 DNA reads TGTGCCAGCAGGGACGGGGGGGCCGGGCAGTACTTC. Amino acid sequence: CASRDGGAGQYF.

The chain is built from TRBV19 and TRBJ1-4; tentatively, D is TRBD1 (6 bases). The germline V gene encodes CDR1 LNHDA and CDR2 SQIVND (reference sequence). Trimming pared 3 bases from V and 12 bases from J, leaving 29 bases between. The CDR3 is 18 amino acids. CDR3: CASSIVNRDTRTSEELFF. The CDR3 nucleotides read TGTGCCAGTAGTATTGTTAACCGGGACACGAGAACGTCCGAGGAACTGTTTTTT.

The chain employs TRBV28 and TRBJ2-7; D remains ambiguous. V was clipped by 6 bases and J by 3 bases, with 12 bases between them. The V gene's germline CDR1 is MDHEN and CDR2 SYDVKM. The CDR3 totals 13 residues. The CDR3 here is CASRVPPYYEQYF. The CDR3 nucleotides are TGTGCCAGCAGGGTTCCTCCCTACTACGAGCAGTACTTC.

This chain connects TRBV29-1 to TRBJ1-1; 9 positions agree with TRBD1. Germline trimming cut 4 bases from V and 10 bases from J; bases unmatched to any gene: 4. The CDR3 sequence is 11 residues long. Germline lookup yields CDR1 SQVTM and CDR2 ANQGSEA. CDR3: CSVGTGVRAFF. DNA of the CDR3: TGCAGCGTTGGGACAGGGGTTCGAGCTTTCTTT.

The J gene is TRBJ1-4, the V gene TRBV7-9; the match to TRBD1 covers 8 bases. The germline gives CDR1 SEHNR, CDR2 FQNEAQ (reference sequence). Trimming took 5 bases from V and 7 from J; bases not matched to a gene: 3. The CDR3 is 13 amino acids. The CDR3 reads CASSQDRAEKLFF. As DNA, the CDR3 is TGTGCCAGCAGCCAGGACAGGGCTGAAAAACTGTTTTTT.